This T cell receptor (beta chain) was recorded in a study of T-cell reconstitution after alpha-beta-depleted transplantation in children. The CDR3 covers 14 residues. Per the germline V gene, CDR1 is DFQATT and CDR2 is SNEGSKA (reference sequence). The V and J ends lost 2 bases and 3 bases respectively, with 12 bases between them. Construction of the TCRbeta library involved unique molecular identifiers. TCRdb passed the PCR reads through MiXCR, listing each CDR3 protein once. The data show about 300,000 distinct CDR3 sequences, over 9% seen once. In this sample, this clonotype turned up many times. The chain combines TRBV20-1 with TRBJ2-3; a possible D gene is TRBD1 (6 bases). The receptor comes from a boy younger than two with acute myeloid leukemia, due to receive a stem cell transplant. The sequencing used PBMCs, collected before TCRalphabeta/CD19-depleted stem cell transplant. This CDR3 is CSARFLGGTDTQYF. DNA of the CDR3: TGCAGTGCTAGATTCCTAGGGGGAACAGATACGCAGTATTTT.